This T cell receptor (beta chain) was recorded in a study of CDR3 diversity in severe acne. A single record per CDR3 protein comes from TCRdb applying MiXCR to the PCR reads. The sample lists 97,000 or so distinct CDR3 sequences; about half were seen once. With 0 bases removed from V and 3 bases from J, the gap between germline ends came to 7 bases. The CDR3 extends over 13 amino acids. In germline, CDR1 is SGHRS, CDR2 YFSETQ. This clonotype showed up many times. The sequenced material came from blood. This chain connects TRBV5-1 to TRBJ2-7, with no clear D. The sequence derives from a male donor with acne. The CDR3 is CASSLEVFYEQYF. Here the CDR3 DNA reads TGCGCCAGCAGCTTGGAAGTGTTCTACGAGCAGTACTTC.